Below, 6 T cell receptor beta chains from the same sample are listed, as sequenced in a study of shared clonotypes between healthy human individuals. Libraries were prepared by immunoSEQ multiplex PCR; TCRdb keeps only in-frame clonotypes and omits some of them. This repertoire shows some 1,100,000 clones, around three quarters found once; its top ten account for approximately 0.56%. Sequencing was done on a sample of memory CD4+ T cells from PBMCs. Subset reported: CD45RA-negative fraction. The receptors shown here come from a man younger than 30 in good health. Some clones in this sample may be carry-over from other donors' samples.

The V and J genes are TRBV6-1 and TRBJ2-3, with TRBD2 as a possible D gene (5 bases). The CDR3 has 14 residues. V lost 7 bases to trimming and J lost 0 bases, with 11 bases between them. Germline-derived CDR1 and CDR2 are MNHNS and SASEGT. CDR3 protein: CASKRLPSTDTQYF. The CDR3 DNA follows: TGTGCCAGCAAGCGGCTGCCGAGCACAGATACGCAGTATTTT.

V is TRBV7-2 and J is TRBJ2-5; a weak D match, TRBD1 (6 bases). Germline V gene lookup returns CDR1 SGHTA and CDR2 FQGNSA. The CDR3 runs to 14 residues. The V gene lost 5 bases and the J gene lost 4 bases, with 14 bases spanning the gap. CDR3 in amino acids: CASSPTWGLETQYF. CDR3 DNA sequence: TGTGCCAGCAGCCCTACGTGGGGGCTAGAGACCCAGTACTTC.

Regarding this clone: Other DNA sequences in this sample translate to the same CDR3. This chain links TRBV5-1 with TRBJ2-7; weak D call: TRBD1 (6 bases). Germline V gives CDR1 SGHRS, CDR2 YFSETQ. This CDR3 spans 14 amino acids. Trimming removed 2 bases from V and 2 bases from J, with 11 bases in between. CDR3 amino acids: CASSLTGTTYEQYF. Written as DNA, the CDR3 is TGCGCCAGCAGCTTAACCGGGACAACCTACGAGCAGTACTTC.

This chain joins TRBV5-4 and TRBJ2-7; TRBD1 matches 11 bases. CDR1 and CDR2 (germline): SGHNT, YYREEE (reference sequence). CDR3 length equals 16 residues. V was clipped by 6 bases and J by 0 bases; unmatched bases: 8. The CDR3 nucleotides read TGTGCCAGCACCCTAGGCGGGACAGGGGGCTCCTACGAGCAGTACTTC. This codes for CASTLGGTGGSYEQYF.

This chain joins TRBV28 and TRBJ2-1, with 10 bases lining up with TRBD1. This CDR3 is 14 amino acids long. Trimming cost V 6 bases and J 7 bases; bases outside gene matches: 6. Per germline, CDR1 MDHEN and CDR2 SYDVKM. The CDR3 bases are TGTGCCAGCAGCCGGGGACAGGGGATGAATGAGCAGTTCTTC. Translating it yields CASSRGQGMNEQFF.

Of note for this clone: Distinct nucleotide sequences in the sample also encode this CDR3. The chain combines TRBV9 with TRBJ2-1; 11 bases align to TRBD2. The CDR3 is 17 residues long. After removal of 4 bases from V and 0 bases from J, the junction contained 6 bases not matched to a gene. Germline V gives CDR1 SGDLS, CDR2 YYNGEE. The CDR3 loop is CASSPRLAGSSYNEQFF. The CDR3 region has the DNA TGTGCCAGCAGCCCCCGACTAGCGGGGAGCTCCTACAATGAGCAGTTCTTC.